Below, one T cell receptor beta chain is given with its context. In germline, CDR1 is MNHEY, CDR2 SMNVEV (reference sequence). The length of the CDR3 is 15 residues. V shed 6 bases, J shed 3 bases, and the junction held 10 bases outside the gene matches. The record originates from a study of blood T cell repertoires in COVID-19. Authors' methods: Estimated nucleated cell counts came from reference gene primer amplification. The table came from immunoSEQ multiplex PCR; TCRdb's copy has only in-frame clones and leaves some out. Clonal size and the V and J genes are those of that table, whereas D and trimming came from the DNA. The repertoire has roughly 200,000 clones, approximately 85% of them found once; the top ten carry roughly 8%.

This sequence originates from a woman aged 55-69 years with acute or convalescent COVID-19. The chain recombines TRBV27 with TRBJ2-7; 8 positions agree with TRBD1. Sample: peripheral blood. The CDR3 protein is CASSHPGGALYEQYF. The CDR3 region has the DNA TGTGCCAGCAGCCATCCAGGGGGCGCACTCTACGAGCAGTACTTC.